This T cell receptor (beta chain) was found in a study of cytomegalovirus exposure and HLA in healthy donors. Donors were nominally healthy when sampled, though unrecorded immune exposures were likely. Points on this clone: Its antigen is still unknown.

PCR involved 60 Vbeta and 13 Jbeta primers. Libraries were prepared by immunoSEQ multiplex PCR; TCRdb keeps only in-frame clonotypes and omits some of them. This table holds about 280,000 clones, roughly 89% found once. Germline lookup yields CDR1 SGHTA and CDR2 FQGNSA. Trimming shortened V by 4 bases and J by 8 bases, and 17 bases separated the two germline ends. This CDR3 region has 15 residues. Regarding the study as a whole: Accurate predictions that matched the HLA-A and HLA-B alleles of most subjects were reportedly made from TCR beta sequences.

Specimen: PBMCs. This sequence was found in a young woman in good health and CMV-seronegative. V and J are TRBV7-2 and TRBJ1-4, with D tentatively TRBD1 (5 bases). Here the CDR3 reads CASSSLGGGGEKLFF. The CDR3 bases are TGTGCCAGCAGCTCCTTAGGCGGGGGTGGGGAAAAACTGTTTTTT. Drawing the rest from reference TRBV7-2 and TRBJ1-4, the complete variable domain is GAGVSQSPSNKVTEKGKDVELRCDPISGHTALYWYRQSLGQGLEFLIYFQGNSAPDKSGLPSDRFSAERTGGSVSTLTIQRTQQEDSAVYLCASSSLGGGGEKLFFGSGTQLSVL.